These 30 T cell receptor beta chains came from one sample sequenced in a study of cytomegalovirus exposure and HLA in healthy donors. PCR used 60 Vbeta primers and 13 Jbeta primers. The assay was immunoSEQ multiplex PCR, and TCRdb's table has in-frame clones only and misses some. The profile shows over 50,000 clones, approximately 71% of them singletons. Material for sequencing was PBMCs. The receptors shown here come from a man in his forties in good health and CMV-seropositive.

This clone occurred a few times. The chain carries TRBV6-6 and TRBJ1-5; no firm D call. CDR1 and CDR2 from the germline V gene are MNHNY and SVGAGI (reference sequence). Trimming removed 6 bases from V and 2 bases from J, with 17 bases in between. The CDR3 is 16 residues long. In DNA form, the CDR3 reads TGTGCCAGCAGCCCCCCCAGTTGGCAGGGCAATCAGCCCCAGCATTTT. This encodes CASSPPSWQGNQPQHF.

The chain links TRBV11-1 to TRBJ1-1; TRBD1 agrees at 7 bases. With 4 bases clipped from V and 3 bases from J, the junction kept 2 bases outside the gene matches. Germline V gene data show CDR1 as SGHAT and CDR2 as FQDESV (reference sequence). This CDR3 has 13 amino acids. DNA for the CDR3: TGTGCCAGCAGCTCACAGGGGTACACTGAAGCTTTCTTT. Translation gives CASSSQGYTEAFF.

The chain is built from TRBV6-5 and TRBJ2-2, with D possibly being TRBD1 (6 bases). The germline V gene has CDR1 MNHEY and CDR2 SVGAGI. The CDR3 loop spans 15 amino acids. Trimming cost V 3 bases and J 4 bases, with 12 bases left between them. The CDR3 here is CASSYQGPSTGELFF. The DNA of the CDR3 is TGTGCCAGCAGTTATCAGGGGCCTTCCACCGGGGAGCTGTTTTTT.

This chain connects TRBV11-2 to TRBJ2-3; TRBD2 aligns across 12 bases. CDR3 length: 15 amino acids. Germline loops: CDR1 SGHAT, CDR2 FQNNGV. V dropped 3 bases and J dropped 4; count of bases not matched to a gene: 2. The CDR3 coding sequence is TGTGCCAGCAGCTTCCTAGCGGGGGGGGCAGATACGCAGTATTTT. This codes for CASSFLAGGADTQYF.

This rearrangement joins TRBV5-6 to TRBJ1-6; no clear D. The V and J ends lost 8 bases and 9 bases respectively, with 6 bases between them. There are 10 residues in the CDR3. CDR1 SGHDT and CDR2 YYEEEE come from the germline V gene. CDR3 sequence: CASPVSPLHF. CDR3 in DNA: TGTGCCAGTCCGGTTTCACCCCTCCACTTT.

The chain carries TRBV6-1 and TRBJ2-5, with a tentative D call TRBD1 (6 bases). Trimming left V 5 bases short and J 6 bases short, with 10 bases between. Germline CDR1 reads MNHNS; CDR2 reads SASEGT. This CDR3 is built from 12 residues. Here the CDR3 reads CASSHREKTQYF. Written as DNA, the CDR3 is TGTGCCAGCAGTCACAGGGAGAAGACCCAGTACTTC.

The CDR3 DNA sequence: TGTGCCAGCAGCTTAATGTTAACTAGCGGCTACGAGCAGTACTTC. Its protein product is CASSLMLTSGYEQYF. The chain is built from TRBV7-2 and TRBJ2-7; TRBD2 matches at 8 bases. The CDR3 is 15 amino acids. Germline trimming cut 2 bases from V and 3 bases from J; bases unmatched to any gene: 6. Germline loops: CDR1 SGHTA, CDR2 FQGNSA.

This clone showed up just a few times. The chain carries TRBV6-4 and TRBJ2-3; 10 nucleotides agree with TRBD1. Germline-derived CDR1 and CDR2 are MRHNA and SNTAGT. The CDR3 is made up of 15 amino acids. The junction had 2 bases not matched to a gene; V was cut back by 3 bases and J by 2 bases. CDR3 protein: CASSDGTGATDTQYF. As DNA, the CDR3 is TGTGCCAGCAGTGATGGGACAGGGGCCACAGATACGCAGTATTTT.

The gene calls are TRBV7-2 and TRBJ2-1; TRBD2 matches 7 bases. Germline assignment: CDR1 SGHTA and CDR2 FQGNSA. V lost 0 bases to trimming and J lost 4 bases; unmatched junction nucleotides: 3. The CDR3 is 15 amino acids. For the CDR3, the DNA is TGTGCCAGCAGCTTAGCGGGGGGGGAGTACAATGAGCAGTTCTTC. Its translation is CASSLAGGEYNEQFF.

Only a few counts were recorded for this clone. V gene TRBV23-1 combines with J gene TRBJ2-2; D is unresolved. TRBV23-1 is reported as an ORF; its role is uncertain. This CDR3 has 14 amino acids. The V gene lost 7 bases and the J gene lost 3 bases, with 12 bases spanning the gap. CDR3 protein: CASILKRDTGELFF. The CDR3 DNA follows: TGCGCCAGCATCCTGAAGCGAGACACCGGGGAGCTGTTTTTT.

The rearrangement links TRBV6-5 to TRBJ1-5; a weak D match, TRBD1 (6 bases). Germline CDR1 and CDR2: MNHEY and SVGAGI. V shed 6 bases and J shed 1 base, with 10 bases lying between them. The CDR3 loop spans 14 amino acids. CDR3 sequence reads: CASRGDTSNQPQHF. CDR3 bases: TGTGCCAGCAGAGGGGACACGAGCAATCAGCCCCAGCATTTT.

The rearrangement joins TRBV6-5 to TRBJ1-1; a weak D match, TRBD1 (6 bases). The CDR3 extends over 14 amino acids. CDR1 and CDR2 from the germline V gene are MNHEY and SVGAGI. Trimming left V 5 bases short and J 4 bases short, with 14 bases between. CDR3 residues: CASSLQGDSTEAFF. DNA for the CDR3: TGTGCCAGCAGTCTACAGGGAGATAGCACTGAAGCTTTCTTT.

This clone was detected only once. The V call is TRBV7-9, the J call TRBJ2-7; a possible D gene is TRBD2 (6 bases). Looked up from germline, CDR1 is SEHNR and CDR2 is FQNEAQ (reference sequence). The CDR3 contains 14 residues. The V and J ends lost 4 bases and 4 bases respectively, with 14 bases between them. This CDR3 is CASSSGTLTYEQYF. CDR3 sequence (DNA): TGTGCCAGCAGCTCCGGGACTCTTACATACGAGCAGTACTTC.

For this clone: This same CDR3 is encoded by further DNA sequences in the sample. CDR3: CASSPGQGRQPQHF. The DNA for the CDR3 is TGTGCCAGCAGTCCGGGACAGGGTCGCCAGCCCCAGCATTTT. The rearrangement links TRBV2 to TRBJ1-5; 9 positions agree with TRBD1. CDR3 length: 14 residues. V was clipped by 5 bases and J by 7 bases; unmatched bases: 6. Germline CDR1 SNHLY, CDR2 FYNNEI. The whole variable domain, filled in from reference TRBV2 and TRBJ1-5, reads EPEVTQTPSHQVTQMGQEVILRCVPISNHLYFYWYRQILGQKVEFLVSFYNNEISEKSEIFDDQFSVERPDGSNFTLKIRSTKLEDSAMYFCASSPGQGRQPQHFGDGTRLSIL.

This clone has a handful of counts. This chain connects TRBV6-5 to TRBJ1-2; TRBD1 matches at 7 bases. V lost 0 bases to trimming and J lost 6 bases; unmatched junction nucleotides: 4. The CDR3 is 14 residues long. From germline, CDR1 is MNHEY and CDR2 SVGAGI. In nucleotides, the CDR3 is TGTGCCAGCAGTTACTCAGAGACAGGGCATGGCTACACCTTC. As protein: CASSYSETGHGYTF.

The chain uses TRBV11-2 and TRBJ1-5; D may be TRBD1 (5 bases). The CDR3 length is 13 residues. Per germline, CDR1 SGHAT and CDR2 FQNNGV. Trimming removed 1 base at V and 10 bases at J, with 11 bases between. This CDR3 is CASSLGAGVPQHF. The CDR3 nucleotides are TGTGCCAGCAGCTTAGGGGCGGGGGTACCCCAGCATTTT.

This chain uses TRBV29-1 with TRBJ2-7; the D gene is possibly TRBD1 (6 bases). Deletions cut 5 bases from V and 5 bases from J, with 16 bases between. This CDR3 has 13 residues. From germline, CDR1 is SQVTM and CDR2 ANQGSEA. CDR3 bases: TGCAGCGTTCGGGACAACTTTGGAAACGAGCAGTACTTC. Residues: CSVRDNFGNEQYF.

This chain joins TRBV12-5 and TRBJ2-7; maybe TRBD1 (5 bases). Trimming removed 3 bases from V and 0 bases from J, with 12 bases in between. The CDR3 contains 15 residues. Germline CDR1 is LGHNT and CDR2 is FRNRAP. This chain's CDR3 is CASGFLWGDSYEQYF. The CDR3 bases are TGTGCTAGTGGTTTTCTTTGGGGCGACTCCTACGAGCAGTACTTC.

V gene TRBV5-4 combines with J gene TRBJ2-7, with D possibly TRBD2 on 5 matching bases. Per germline, CDR1 SGHNT and CDR2 YYREEE (reference sequence). Trimming removed 2 bases from V and 2 bases from J, with 8 bases in between. The CDR3 has 13 amino acids. CDR3 amino acids: CASSFWGAYEQYF. In nucleotides, the CDR3 is TGTGCCAGCAGCTTCTGGGGAGCCTACGAGCAGTACTTC.

Only a few counts were recorded for this clone. V is TRBV5-1 and J is TRBJ2-3; the match to TRBD2 covers 9 bases. This CDR3 is 16 amino acids long. Germline V gene lookup returns CDR1 SGHRS and CDR2 YFSETQ. Trimming took 5 bases from V and 2 from J; bases not matched to a gene: 9. The CDR3 loop reads CASSPLAGRPTDTQYF. In DNA form, the CDR3 reads TGCGCCAGCAGTCCCCTAGCGGGGAGACCCACAGATACGCAGTATTTT.

The rearrangement uses TRBV5-1 and TRBJ2-2, with 8 nucleotides matching TRBD1. Germline V gives CDR1 SGHRS, CDR2 YFSETQ. Unmatched junction bases numbered 7, after V lost 4 bases and J lost 5 bases. The CDR3 extends over 15 amino acids. This CDR3 reads CASSSGQGVTGELFF. CDR3 coding DNA: TGCGCCAGCAGCAGTGGACAGGGCGTGACCGGGGAGCTGTTTTTT.

The chain carries TRBV27 and TRBJ2-1, with D perhaps TRBD2 (6 bases). Trimming pared 3 bases from V and 8 bases from J, leaving 17 bases between. CDR1 is MNHEY and CDR2 is SMNVEV in the germline V gene (reference sequence). There are 15 residues in the CDR3. The CDR3 bases are TGTGCCAGCAGTTTGGTAGCGGTCCTAGGGGATGAGCAGTTCTTC. Translated, it gives CASSLVAVLGDEQFF.

The chain uses TRBV7-2 and TRBJ1-5; D gene ambiguous. Germline-derived CDR1 and CDR2 are SGHTA and FQGNSA. The ends were cut back, 1 base at V and 5 bases at J, with 3 bases in the middle. The CDR3 extends over 12 amino acids. CDR3 bases: TGTGCCAGCAGCTTAGACTATCAGCCCCAGCATTTT. It is translated as CASSLDYQPQHF.

V is TRBV7-2 and J is TRBJ2-5; 7 nucleotides agree with TRBD2. The germline CDR1 and CDR2 sequences are SGHTA and FQGNSA. The CDR3 totals 16 residues. Trimming at V came to 0 bases and at J to 1 base, leaving 5 bases not matched to a gene. The chain's CDR3 is CASSLAPGRGQETQYF. As DNA, the CDR3 is TGTGCCAGCAGCTTAGCACCGGGGAGGGGCCAAGAGACCCAGTACTTC.

The rearrangement joins TRBV7-6 to TRBJ1-4, with D tentatively TRBD1 (6 bases). CDR1 SGHVS and CDR2 FNYEAQ come from the germline V gene. This CDR3 is built from 14 residues. V lost 5 bases, J lost 8 bases, and 15 bases lay in between. The CDR3 DNA follows: TGTGCCAGCAGCCCACAGGGTTACGGGGAAAAACTGTTTTTT. Translation: CASSPQGYGEKLFF.

The V call is TRBV10-3, the J call TRBJ1-4; D call uncertain. The CDR3 consists of 15 residues. The V end was cut by 0 bases, the J end by 4 bases, with 9 bases between. Germline V CDR1 and CDR2: ENHRY, SYGVKD. For the CDR3, the DNA is TGTGCCATCAGTGAGTCTTCGGGAAATAATGAAAAACTGTTTTTT. It encodes CAISESSGNNEKLFF.

In this sample, this clone turned up once. The J gene is TRBJ2-5, the V gene TRBV2; TRBD1 aligns across 7 bases. Looked up from germline, CDR1 is SNHLY and CDR2 is FYNNEI. V shed 7 bases, J shed 5 bases, and the junction held 7 bases outside the gene matches. The CDR3 contains 13 residues. CDR3 sequence reads: CASNYRGRETQYF. The DNA for the CDR3 is TGTGCCAGCAACTACAGGGGCAGGGAGACCCAGTACTTC.

This clone was detected a few times. The genes are TRBV28 and TRBJ1-3; 8 bases align to TRBD1. The CDR3 consists of 17 residues. The V and J ends lost 4 bases and 0 bases, in that order; junction bases with no gene match: 8. Germline V gives CDR1 MDHEN, CDR2 SYDVKM. CDR3 sequence (DNA): TGTGCCAGCAGTTCGGCGCAGGGGGCTATCTCTGGAAACACCATATATTTT. Amino acid sequence: CASSSAQGAISGNTIYF.

The gene calls are TRBV6-6 and TRBJ2-1; maybe TRBD2 (6 bases). This CDR3 has 13 amino acids. CDR1 MNHNY and CDR2 SVGAGI come from the germline V gene (reference sequence). Trimming pared 7 bases from V and 0 bases from J, leaving 7 bases between. CDR3 sequence: CASKEGSYNEQFF. In nucleotides, the CDR3 is TGTGCCAGCAAGGAGGGCTCCTACAATGAGCAGTTCTTC.

This clone appeared once. The chain links TRBV29-1 to TRBJ1-1; D is perhaps TRBD1 (6 bases). CDR1 and CDR2 from the germline V gene are SQVTM and ANQGSEA. The CDR3 is made up of 15 amino acids. V was trimmed by 5 bases and J by 3 bases, leaving 19 bases between them. This CDR3 is CSVQPGTLIDTEAFF. The CDR3 DNA follows: TGCAGCGTTCAACCCGGGACATTGATTGACACTGAAGCTTTCTTT.